This T cell receptor (beta chain) was retrieved from a study of beta chain features in type 1 diabetes (dated by TCRdb to 2016 to 2018). General notes on the study: Mean age, gender distribution, total cell number and subset yield were not different between patients and healthy donors. A total of 85 million to 140 million sorted cells were examined across all samples, and a strong correlation was observed between cell number per subset and RNA yield. The study compared TCRB repertoires of sorted circulating CD4+ T cell subsets between recently diagnosed type 1 diabetes patients and matched healthy donors. Naive and central memory subsets were obtained from all 30 or so donors, but regulatory and stem cell-like memory subsets were isolated from only 8 patients and roughly 8 healthy donors.

The paper as a whole reports these results and caveats: Naive, central memory and regulatory TCRB repertoires appeared to be more similar among patients than among healthy donors. Shorter templates might be favored by PCR, yet because patient and control samples were amplified and corrected together, any such skew would affect both groups equally. Because small numbers of individuals were included in the HLA sub-analyses, any influence of HLA type on TCRB rearrangement was left unresolved. Fewer insertions and more nucleotide deletions at VDJ recombination sites were observed in patients with type 1 diabetes, implying thymic rearrangement abnormalities. In all four CD4+ subsets, TCRB CDR3 length was moderately but significantly shorter in type 1 diabetes patients. Because cDNA was sequenced instead of genomic DNA, highly expressing activated cells could be over-represented, though the groups showed no difference in activation or CD3 levels.

The High Capacity cDNA Reverse Transcription Kit was used to reverse transcribe all of the isolated RNA, meaning that expressed TCRB transcripts were what got sequenced. Deep immunoSEQ sequencing was performed on naive, central memory and regulatory T cell samples, with an average of about 3.57 million total reads per sample. Sorted cells were lysed in RLT buffer, and RNA was extracted using DNase-treated RNeasy Micro or Mini kits according to cell number. Each cell subset was processed separately to prevent cross-contamination, with patient and healthy donor samples processed together. The immunoSEQ multiplex PCR was used to amplify TCRB sequences from cDNA, yielding 87-bp fragments that span the CDR3 region. Amplicons were sequenced on the Illumina HiSeq platform. For the original study's pipeline: PCR bias was corrected computationally using synthetic template baselines, and reads within Hamming distance 2 were collapsed, with unmergeable singletons discarded. Reads were aligned against IMGT so that V, D and J genes, CDR3 length and insertions or deletions at six rearrangement sites could be assigned. Clonotype counts were normalized to sorted cell number within each subset before computing true diversity and Gini coefficients with the tcR R package. The overlap coefficient, calculated on TCRB nucleotide sequences, was used to quantify repertoire sharing. Out-of-frame TCRB sequences from naive cells were analyzed as a proxy for the pre-selection repertoire. The table was pulled from immuneACCESS by TCRdb, which kept in-frame rearrangements only. Such tables lose some clones; where checked, under half of the loss comes from unresolved V genes, and the rest has no known cause. The DNA was the basis for D and trimming; V, J and clone size are from that table. The sample table records under 900,000 clones; 15% to 20% of these occur just once. The top ten hold about 0.025% of the sample.

The germline V gene provides CDR1 SNHLY and CDR2 FYNNEI. The CDR3 sequence holds 15 residues, the cysteine and phenylalanine included. Only the CDR3 part of the read is kept: 45 bases, read in frame from the first base. Trimming removed 5 bases from V and 0 bases from J, leaving 11 bases between the germline ends. A single peripheral blood draw of 90 to 150 mL on average was collected from each donor into heparinised tubes. Using a panel that included CD45RO, CCR7, CD25, CD127, CD95 and CD27, naive, central memory, regulatory and stem cell-like memory CD4+ T cells were sorted on a BD FACSAria II. All sorted populations exceeded 95% purity. PBMCs were isolated immediately by Lymphoprep density gradient centrifugation and stained directly without culture. So that batch effects would be minimized, each experiment stained and sorted samples in pairs, pairing one healthy donor with one patient. To note about this clone: Its antigen is unknown. The record has no base qualities; no much larger clone is one base away.

The sequenced sample was naive CD4+ T cells from blood. Per the publication, the cell subset or site label means: true naive CD4+ T cells. Recombination linked TRBV2 to TRBJ2-1, with no D gene named confidently. The TCR originated in a woman younger than 30 in good health. The DNA sequence is TGTGCCAGCAGTCTGGGGTCTACCTCCTACAATGAGCAGTTCTTC. This yields the protein CASSLGSTSYNEQFF.